Shown below are 11 T cell receptor beta chains from a single sample sequenced in a study of human T cells and chemical hapten exposure. This sample's time point: healthy volunteer bleed at 2 weeks. Whole blood, unfractionated, served as the material for total RNA extraction. MiXCR, applied by TCRdb to the RACE reads, yields one record per CDR3 protein. The sample has just over 90,000 distinct CDR3 sequences; about 8.6% are singletons. Sequences were obtained from whole blood. The source is a female donor in good health. Some clones in this sample may be carry-over from other donors' samples.

The V and J genes are TRBV29-1 and TRBJ2-3; D might be TRBD1 (5 bases). The germline V gene has CDR1 SQVTM and CDR2 ANQGSEA. V lost 7 bases and J lost 2, with 13 bases in between. CDR3 size: 13 residues. DNA of the CDR3: TGCAGCGCTCGACAGTTTACCACAGATACGCAGTATTTT. It translates to CSARQFTTDTQYF.

The chain links TRBV19 to TRBJ2-3; tentative D call: TRBD2 (6 bases). Germline values: CDR1 LNHDA, CDR2 SQIVND (reference sequence). The CDR3 is 14 amino acids. V gave up 11 bases and J gave up 1 base, with 16 bases separating them. CDR3 sequence: CASGVGGGTDTQYF. CDR3 in DNA: TGTGCCTCAGGAGTCGGAGGGGGCACAGATACGCAGTATTTT.

This clonotype was counted a few times. The chain carries TRBV5-1 and TRBJ2-7; D is unresolved. The CDR3 covers 13 residues. CDR1 SGHRS and CDR2 YFSETQ come from the germline V gene. V was clipped by 2 bases and J by 3 bases, with 9 bases between them. This CDR3 is CASSFSQYYEQYF. The DNA of the CDR3 is TGCGCCAGCAGCTTCTCCCAGTACTACGAGCAGTACTTC.

This clonotype was detected a few times. CDR3 protein: CASSPGLISYNEQFF. In DNA, the CDR3 is TGTGCCAGCAGCCCGGGACTGATCTCCTACAATGAGCAGTTCTTC. The chain employs TRBV3-1 and TRBJ2-1; TRBD2 is a possible D gene (6 bases). The ends were cut back, 4 bases at V and 0 bases at J, with 10 bases in the middle. Germline-derived CDR1 and CDR2 are LGHDT and YNNKEL (reference sequence). This CDR3 is built from 15 residues.

The rearrangement joins TRBV20-1 to TRBJ2-1, with D possibly matching TRBD2 (7 bases). Deletions cut 6 bases from V and 3 bases from J, with 15 bases between. The CDR3 runs to 14 residues. CDR1 and CDR2 (germline): DFQATT, SNEGSKA (reference sequence). The CDR3 sequence is CSAPMGGGYNEQFF. CDR3 sequence (DNA): TGCAGTGCGCCCATGGGAGGGGGCTACAATGAGCAGTTCTTC.

The CDR3: CASSLVGGKRTQYF. The CDR3 DNA sequence: TGTGCCAGCAGCTTAGTAGGGGGAAAGAGAACCCAGTACTTC. This chain uses TRBV7-8 with TRBJ2-5, with D possibly TRBD1 on 6 matching bases. Germline V lookup: CDR1 SGHVS, CDR2 FQNEAQ. The CDR3 totals 14 residues. The V end lost 1 base, the J end lost 8 bases, and 14 bases lay between the germline ends.

This clonotype showed up just a few times. The chain uses TRBV7-9 and TRBJ1-1; D ambiguous. The V end lost 4 bases, the J end lost 1 base, and 7 bases lay between the germline ends. Germline CDR1 is SEHNR and CDR2 is FQNEAQ (reference sequence). CDR3 length equals 13 residues. The DNA of the CDR3 is TGTGCCAGCAGCTCCCCTCGGAACACTGAAGCTTTCTTT. It translates to CASSSPRNTEAFF.

The genes are TRBV6-6 and TRBJ2-7; 14 bases align to TRBD2. Germline V gene data show CDR1 as MNHNY and CDR2 as SVGAGI (reference sequence). The CDR3 sequence is 16 residues long. Trimming removed 5 bases from V and 6 bases from J; junction bases left unmatched: 9. The CDR3 DNA reads TGTGCCAGCAGTACCGGGGGGACTAGCGGGAGCCCCGAGCAGTACTTC. It is translated as CASSTGGTSGSPEQYF.

This clonotype was picked up many times. This chain joins TRBV4-3 and TRBJ1-2; weak D call: TRBD1 (6 bases). Trimming removed 0 bases from V and 7 bases from J, with 18 bases in between. Germline CDR1 LGHNA, CDR2 YSLEER. CDR3 length equals 16 residues. CDR3 nucleotide sequence: TGCGCCAGCAGCCAAGAGGGGGGGCAGGGTCGTGGTGGCTACACCTTC. This gives the protein CASSQEGGQGRGGYTF.

This clonotype showed up just a few times. The chain joins TRBV7-2 to TRBJ2-3, with D possibly TRBD2 on 6 matching bases. CDR3 length: 14 residues. Looked up from germline, CDR1 is SGHTA and CDR2 is FQGNSA. The V end was cut by 5 bases, the J end by 2 bases, with 11 bases between. The CDR3 protein is CASSLGLTTDTQYF. The CDR3 DNA reads as TGTGCCAGCAGCCTGGGACTTACCACAGATACGCAGTATTTT. The whole variable domain, filled in from reference TRBV7-2 and TRBJ2-3, reads GAGVSQSPSNKVTEKGKDVELRCDPISGHTALYWYRQSLGQGLEFLIYFQGNSAPDKSGLPSDRFSAERTGGSVSTLTIQRTQQEDSAVYLCASSLGLTTDTQYFGPGTRLTVL.

This clonotype was seen many times. This chain links TRBV5-1 with TRBJ2-6; D not resolved. Germline loops: CDR1 SGHRS, CDR2 YFSETQ. The CDR3 is 14 amino acids. Trimming removed 3 bases from V and 0 bases from J, with 4 bases in between. CDR3 DNA sequence: TGCGCCAGCAGCTCCAGCTCTGGGGCCAACGTCCTGACTTTC. Its protein is CASSSSSGANVLTF.